A selection of T cell receptor beta chains follows, all from one sample in a study of blood T cell repertoires in COVID-19. Repertoires were generated with immunoSEQ multiplex PCR, while TCRdb's copy carries only in-frame clones and drops some. The repertoire holds 250,000 to 300,000 clones, with approximately 85% as singletons. The specimen was peripheral blood. These receptors all stem from a woman in her 30s with acute or convalescent COVID-19. Each CDR3 is given with its conserved first and last residue. Each record gives: V gene, J gene, D gene, clone size, CDR3 protein, CDR3 DNA. A D gene is named only where the DNA matches it firmly. Clone size appears in some rows only: once, few, many, or a class for an expanded clone.

v_call: TRBV7-9
j_call: TRBJ1-2
d_call: -
clone_size: -
cdr3_aa: CASSLGQVKVFDYGYTF
cdr3_nt: TGTGCCAGCAGCTTAGGGCAGGTTAAAGTTTTCGACTATGGCTACACCTTC

v_call: TRBV29-1
j_call: TRBJ2-5
d_call: -
clone_size: -
cdr3_aa: CSVDKGQQETQYF
cdr3_nt: TGCAGCGTTGATAAAGGACAGCAAGAGACCCAGTACTTC

v_call: TRBV10-3
j_call: TRBJ2-1
d_call: TRBD2
clone_size: -
cdr3_aa: CAMSTRREVNEQFF
cdr3_nt: TGTGCCATGTCGACTAGGCGGGAGGTCAATGAGCAGTTCTTC

v_call: TRBV29-1
j_call: TRBJ1-2
d_call: -
clone_size: once
cdr3_aa: CSVTWGKYGYTF
cdr3_nt: TGCAGCGTTACATGGGGCAAATATGGCTACACCTTC

v_call: TRBV7-3
j_call: TRBJ2-2
d_call: TRBD2
clone_size: -
cdr3_aa: CASSPAGGFNTGELFF
cdr3_nt: TGTGCCAGCAGCCCAGCGGGAGGCTTTAACACCGGGGAGCTGTTTTTT

v_call: TRBV11-2
j_call: TRBJ2-3
d_call: TRBD2
clone_size: -
cdr3_aa: CASSKTAGGLTDTQYF
cdr3_nt: TGTGCCAGCAGCAAAACAGCGGGAGGTCTTACAGATACGCAGTATTTT

v_call: TRBV7-9
j_call: TRBJ2-1
d_call: TRBD2
clone_size: -
cdr3_aa: CASSLAPAGGSYNEQFF
cdr3_nt: TGTGCCAGCAGCTTAGCGCCCGCGGGAGGCTCCTACAATGAGCAGTTCTTC

v_call: TRBV3-1/TRBV3-2
j_call: TRBJ2-2
d_call: TRBD1
clone_size: -
cdr3_aa: CASSQGQGAGTGELFF
cdr3_nt: TGTGCCAGCAGCCAAGGACAGGGGGCGGGCACCGGGGAGCTGTTTTTT

v_call: TRBV2
j_call: TRBJ2-3
d_call: TRBD2
clone_size: few
cdr3_aa: CASSELLAGDTQYF
cdr3_nt: TGTGCCAGCAGTGAATTACTAGCGGGAGATACGCAGTATTTT

v_call: TRBV7-2
j_call: TRBJ2-1
d_call: -
clone_size: -
cdr3_aa: CASKHSNYNEQFF
cdr3_nt: TGTGCCAGCAAACATTCCAACTACAATGAGCAGTTCTTC

v_call: TRBV7-6
j_call: TRBJ2-4
d_call: -
clone_size: -
cdr3_aa: CASSPLLAGSKNIQYF
cdr3_nt: TGTGCCAGCAGCCCATTGTTGGCGGGGTCCAAAAACATTCAGTACTTC

v_call: TRBV5-4
j_call: TRBJ2-7
d_call: -
clone_size: -
cdr3_aa: CASSLDVYYEQYF
cdr3_nt: TGTGCCAGCAGCTTGGACGTCTACTACGAGCAGTACTTC

v_call: TRBV19
j_call: TRBJ2-1
d_call: -
clone_size: -
cdr3_aa: CASSIAGTWASNEQFF
cdr3_nt: TGTGCCAGTAGTATTGCAGGTACGTGGGCATCCAATGAGCAGTTCTTC

v_call: TRBV6-6
j_call: TRBJ1-1
d_call: TRBD1
clone_size: -
cdr3_aa: CASSTGDGAFF
cdr3_nt: TGTGCCAGCAGCACAGGGGATGGAGCTTTCTTT

v_call: TRBV7-8
j_call: TRBJ2-7
d_call: TRBD1
clone_size: -
cdr3_aa: CASSLFGQAYEQYF
cdr3_nt: TGTGCCAGCAGCTTATTTGGACAGGCCTACGAGCAGTACTTC

v_call: TRBV5-1
j_call: TRBJ2-6
d_call: -
clone_size: -
cdr3_aa: CASSYRGGSGANVLTF
cdr3_nt: TGCGCCAGCAGCTACCGCGGAGGCTCTGGGGCCAACGTCCTGACTTTC

v_call: TRBV25-1
j_call: TRBJ2-2
d_call: TRBD1
clone_size: -
cdr3_aa: CATLRGQGSPGELFF
cdr3_nt: TGTGCCACCCTTCGGGGACAGGGCAGTCCCGGGGAGCTGTTTTTT

v_call: TRBV27
j_call: TRBJ1-4
d_call: TRBD1
clone_size: -
cdr3_aa: CASSKQGFGQKLFF
cdr3_nt: TGTGCCAGCAGTAAACAGGGGTTCGGTCAAAAACTGTTTTTT

v_call: TRBV9
j_call: TRBJ2-1
d_call: -
clone_size: -
cdr3_aa: CASSVLGSSEAEQFF
cdr3_nt: TGTGCCAGCAGCGTGCTTGGAAGTTCGGAGGCTGAGCAGTTCTTC

v_call: TRBV6-2/TRBV6-3
j_call: TRBJ2-2
d_call: TRBD1
clone_size: -
cdr3_aa: CASSYGDRNTGELFF
cdr3_nt: TGTGCCAGCAGTTACGGGGACAGGAACACCGGGGAGCTGTTTTTT

v_call: TRBV15
j_call: TRBJ2-7
d_call: TRBD2
clone_size: few
cdr3_aa: CATSRDRGDEQYF
cdr3_nt: TGTGCCACCAGCAGAGATCGGGGGGACGAGCAGTACTTC

v_call: TRBV30
j_call: TRBJ2-7
d_call: -
clone_size: -
cdr3_aa: CACWDTSYEQYF
cdr3_nt: TGTGCCTGTTGGGACACTTCCTACGAGCAGTACTTC

v_call: TRBV7-6
j_call: TRBJ2-3
d_call: TRBD2
clone_size: -
cdr3_aa: CASSLGTSGTDTQYF
cdr3_nt: TGTGCCAGCAGCTTGGGGACTAGCGGCACAGATACGCAGTATTTT

v_call: TRBV7-2
j_call: TRBJ2-7
d_call: -
clone_size: -
cdr3_aa: CASSLEAGFSYEQYF
cdr3_nt: TGTGCCAGCAGCTTAGAGGCGGGATTCTCCTACGAGCAGTACTTC

v_call: TRBV5-1
j_call: TRBJ2-5
d_call: -
clone_size: -
cdr3_aa: CASSPELQETQYF
cdr3_nt: TGCGCCAGCAGCCCTGAACTTCAAGAGACCCAGTACTTC

v_call: TRBV29-1
j_call: TRBJ2-2
d_call: -
clone_size: few
cdr3_aa: CSVLAGELFF
cdr3_nt: TGCAGCGTTCTAGCCGGGGAGCTGTTTTTT

v_call: TRBV10-2
j_call: TRBJ2-7
d_call: TRBD1
clone_size: -
cdr3_aa: CASRDRGYEQYF
cdr3_nt: TGCGCCAGTAGGGACAGGGGCTACGAGCAGTACTTC

v_call: TRBV5-1
j_call: TRBJ1-1
d_call: -
clone_size: -
cdr3_aa: CASSQRQAGNSEAFF
cdr3_nt: TGCGCCAGCAGCCAGAGACAGGCTGGTAACTCTGAAGCTTTCTTT

v_call: TRBV28
j_call: TRBJ1-6
d_call: -
clone_size: -
cdr3_aa: CASSLGGAWPLNSPLHF
cdr3_nt: TGTGCCAGCAGTTTAGGAGGGGCGTGGCCCCTAAATTCACCCCTCCACTTT

v_call: TRBV6-2/TRBV6-3
j_call: TRBJ2-1
d_call: TRBD2
clone_size: -
cdr3_aa: CASSVSGRIPYNEQFF
cdr3_nt: TGTGCCAGCAGTGTGAGCGGGAGGATCCCTTACAATGAGCAGTTCTTC

v_call: TRBV6-4
j_call: TRBJ1-2
d_call: TRBD1
clone_size: -
cdr3_aa: CASSDGRTGTPYGYTF
cdr3_nt: TGTGCCAGCAGTGACGGCCGGACAGGGACCCCCTATGGCTACACCTTC